This T cell receptor beta chain appears in the sequencing data of a study of T cell responses to AZD1222 COVID-19 vaccine. In the study overall: The analysis combined second doses at about 4 or about 12 weeks. Study-wide results and caveats: Mostly white British, mostly female donors; authors suggested clonal diversity may be underestimated. Receipt of two AZD1222 doses was followed by a rise in Spike-specific TCR breadth and depth.

Comments on this clone: Its cognate antigen is unknown.

The assay was immunoSEQ multiplex PCR, and TCRdb's table has in-frame clones only and misses some. The table includes fewer than 150,000 clones, 70% to 85% detected once. V lost 5 bases to trimming and J lost 4 bases, with 8 bases between them. The length of the CDR3 is 12 residues. Germline V gene sequence: CDR1 MDHEN, CDR2 SYDVKM. The TCR was taken from an adult in good health. This chain joins TRBV28 and TRBJ2-5; the D gene is possibly TRBD2 (5 bases). The sample in question was peripheral blood, obtained on day 0 of AZD1222 vaccination. The CDR3 DNA follows: TGTGCCAGCAGTCGGACTTCAGAGACCCAGTACTTC. Protein: CASSRTSETQYF.